This T cell receptor (beta chain) stems from a study of blood T cells in healthy people across ages. Study background: Per two T cells, template switching captured roughly one barcoded beta molecule. Study-level points and caveats: Long-lived donors carried more naive CD4+ cells and greater diversity than aged donors. PBMC samples, being unsorted, prevented any conclusive comparison of naive and antigen-experienced cells. The fall in TCR beta diversity per million T cells was roughly linear with age.

Comments on this clonotype: Its matching antigen is unknown.

Primers used in a second PCR of about 7 to 12 cycles were a sample-barcoded 5' primer and a J-beta primer mix. TCRdb re-analysed the 5' RACE reads in MiXCR, keeping a single row per CDR3 protein. The table includes approximately 670,000 distinct CDR3 sequences, around 38% detected once. Trimming at V came to 7 bases and at J to 4 bases, leaving 11 bases not matched to a gene. In germline, CDR1 is MNHEY, CDR2 SVGEGT. The CDR3 sequence is 16 residues long. The receptor comes from a man of 80 years or more in good health. The rearrangement joins TRBV6-2 or TRBV6-3 to TRBJ2-2, with 8 positions matching TRBD1. Sequenced material: blood. The CDR3 spells CASNYDRDRITGELFF. The CDR3 region has the DNA TGTGCCAGCAACTACGACCGGGACAGGATCACCGGGGAGCTGTTTTTT.